This passage covers 15 T cell receptor beta chains from one sample sequenced in a study of blood T cell repertoires in COVID-19. Here immunoSEQ multiplex PCR was the method, and the copy in TCRdb shows in-frame clones only, minus some. The sample lists fewer than 300,000 clones; about four fifths were seen once. The specimen was peripheral blood. These TCRs come from a woman under 30 with acute or convalescent COVID-19.

J is TRBJ2-1 and V is TRBV27; no reliable D call. V lost 4 bases and J 0 bases, leaving 7 bases between the germline ends. This CDR3 contains 14 residues. Germline V lookup: CDR1 MNHEY, CDR2 SMNVEV (reference sequence). The DNA of the CDR3 is TGTGCCAGCAGTTGGGCCGCCTCCTACAATGAGCAGTTCTTC. It encodes CASSWAASYNEQFF.

The CDR3 DNA sequence: TGTGCCAGCAGCGACCACAGGGGGCGGAACAATGAGCAGTTCTTC. Its translation is CASSDHRGRNNEQFF. V usage is TRBV11-3 and J usage is TRBJ2-1; 9 bases are a match to TRBD1. There are 15 residues in the CDR3. Trimming cost V 5 bases and J 5 bases; bases outside gene matches: 7. Germline assignment: CDR1 SGHNT and CDR2 YENEEA.

The chain links TRBV18 to TRBJ2-7; D might be TRBD2 (6 bases). This CDR3 has 13 residues. Trimming removed 3 bases from V and 6 bases from J, with 12 bases in between. Germline V gene data show CDR1 as KGHSH and CDR2 as LQKENI. CDR3 amino acids: CASSPALASEQYF. In nucleotides, the CDR3 is TGTGCCAGCTCACCGGCCCTAGCGTCCGAGCAGTACTTC.

The table lists this clone with a count of one. J is TRBJ2-2 and V is TRBV6-5; 7 bases line up with TRBD2. CDR1 is MNHEY and CDR2 is SVGAGI in the germline V gene. The CDR3 is 16 residues long. Germline trimming cut 3 bases from V and 5 bases from J; bases unmatched to any gene: 9. DNA of the CDR3: TGTGCCAGCAGTTATCCCCGGGGGGTAGGAACCGGGGAGCTGTTTTTT. Amino acids: CASSYPRGVGTGELFF.

The chain uses TRBV30 and TRBJ2-7; perhaps TRBD1 as D (6 bases). The CDR3 runs to 13 residues. From germline, CDR1 is GTSNPN and CDR2 SVGIG (reference sequence). The germline V and J ends were trimmed by 4 bases and 4 bases, with 14 bases remaining between them. The CDR3 region is CAWTTGSEYEQYF. The CDR3 DNA reads as TGTGCCTGGACGACAGGCTCTGAATACGAGCAGTACTTC.

The chain is built from TRBV4-3 and TRBJ2-7, with D unresolved. The V end was cut by 0 bases, the J end by 3 bases, with 15 bases between. Germline V gene lookup returns CDR1 LGHNA and CDR2 YSLEER. The CDR3 runs to 16 residues. The CDR3 DNA sequence: TGCGCCAGCAGCCAAGATTTTGGCGGAACCGTCTACGAGCAGTACTTC. Protein sequence: CASSQDFGGTVYEQYF.

This chain uses TRBV7-2 with TRBJ2-1; 11 nucleotides match TRBD2. Germline-derived CDR1 and CDR2 are SGHTA and FQGNSA. This CDR3 is 18 amino acids long. Losses at the gene ends were 2 bases for V and 0 bases for J; bases not matched to a gene: 6. DNA of the CDR3: TGTGCCAGCAGCTTACTCCCCCTAGCGGGAGGCTCCTACAATGAGCAGTTCTTC. It encodes CASSLLPLAGGSYNEQFF.

CDR3 loop: CASSLSTDRLTPYEQYF. The CDR3 DNA reads TGTGCCAGCAGCCTCTCCACGGACAGGTTGACCCCCTACGAGCAGTACTTC. The chain is built from TRBV14 and TRBJ2-7, with 7 bases fitting TRBD1. CDR1 is SGHDN and CDR2 is FVKESK in the germline V gene. With 4 bases clipped from V and 2 bases from J, the junction kept 14 bases outside the gene matches. The CDR3 length is 17 residues.

The rearrangement joins TRBV4-2 to TRBJ2-7; 7 bases fit TRBD2. Trimming at V came to 0 bases and at J to 4 bases, leaving 9 bases not matched to a gene. The CDR3 has 16 residues. Per germline, CDR1 LGHNA and CDR2 YNFKEQ. In DNA form, the CDR3 reads TGTGCCAGCAGCCAAGAGGCCCAGCGGGATGTGTACGAGCAGTACTTC. Its protein product is CASSQEAQRDVYEQYF.

This chain's CDR3 is CASSTWWDRGLTEQYF. For the CDR3, the DNA is TGTGCCAGCAGCACCTGGTGGGACAGGGGCCTCACCGAGCAGTACTTC. This sequence joins TRBV5-5 and TRBJ2-7; 10 positions agree with TRBD1. The CDR3 contains 16 residues. V lost 4 bases and J lost 6; bases outside the gene matches: 13. From germline, CDR1 is SGHKS and CDR2 YYEKEE (reference sequence).

The rearrangement joins TRBV13 to TRBJ1-1; D call uncertain. This CDR3 has 14 residues. Germline V gene lookup returns CDR1 PRHDT and CDR2 FYEKMQ (reference sequence). Trimming took off 6 bases at V and 2 bases at J, with 13 bases between the two ends. CDR3 bases: TGTGCCAGCAGGACCCCGGGGTATAACACTGAAGCTTTCTTT. Translation: CASRTPGYNTEAFF.

The chain recombines TRBV7-9 with TRBJ2-7, with TRBD1 identical over 9 bases. The CDR3 has 15 residues. The ends lost 6 bases at V and 3 bases at J; junction bases unmatched: 9. Germline lookup yields CDR1 SEHNR and CDR2 FQNEAQ (reference sequence). CDR3 coding DNA: TGTGCCAGCAGTCATACCGGGACAGGGTTCTACGAGCAGTACTTC. Encoded protein: CASSHTGTGFYEQYF.

This chain connects TRBV6-1 to TRBJ2-3; D is possibly TRBD1 (6 bases). Trimming shortened V by 3 bases and J by 3 bases, and 19 bases separated the two germline ends. The germline V gene has CDR1 MNHNS and CDR2 SASEGT. This CDR3 contains 17 residues. CDR3 sequence: CASSDPPDTGITDTQYF. The CDR3 nucleotides read TGTGCCAGCAGTGATCCCCCCGATACAGGGATAACAGATACGCAGTATTTT.

This rearrangement joins TRBV14 to TRBJ2-1; D call uncertain. CDR3 length: 14 residues. Trimming cost V 1 base and J 7 bases, with 11 bases left between them. Germline V gene data show CDR1 as SGHDN and CDR2 as FVKESK. The CDR3 DNA reads as TGTGCCAGCAGCCAAGTGGGCAGATGGAATGAGCAGTTCTTC. As protein: CASSQVGRWNEQFF.

A note on this clone: It may be a read error: a sequence one base away is much more abundant. This sequence joins TRBV13 and TRBJ2-7; 13 nucleotides agree with TRBD2. With V trimmed by 5 bases and J by 4 bases, 2 bases remained unmatched. Germline V CDR1 and CDR2: PRHDT, FYEKMQ (reference sequence). The CDR3 extends over 14 amino acids. This CDR3 is CASSRTSGSYEQYF. Written as DNA, the CDR3 is TGTGCCAGCAGCCGGACTAGCGGGAGTTACGAGCAGTACTTC.